This T cell receptor (beta chain) was identified in a study of blood T cell repertoires in COVID-19. The assay was immunoSEQ multiplex PCR, and TCRdb's table has in-frame clones only and misses some. The sample holds a few hundred thousand clones, approximately 92% seen once. Participant reports of clinical history set cohort assignment. Two consecutive negative NP/OP PCR tests, clearance, or resolved symptoms defined Cohort 3 recovery. This CDR3 comprises 17 residues. CDR1 and CDR2 (germline): SGHVS, FQNEAQ. V shed 4 bases and J 5 bases; nucleotides not matched to a gene: 16. This chain joins TRBV7-8 and TRBJ1-2; TRBD1 agrees at 7 bases. This TCR was sampled from a man between 18 and 29 years old who had recovered from COVID-19. Sequenced sample: PBMCs or T cells enriched from blood (not recorded which). CDR3 nucleotides: TGTGCCAGCAGCTCGACTCGTGAGACAGGGCGGTATTATGGCTACACCTTC. Protein sequence: CASSSTRETGRYYGYTF.